The source of this T cell receptor (beta chain) is a study of blood T cell repertoires in COVID-19. Study summary: COVID-19 samples, acute and convalescent, were from the United States, Italy and Spain. From T cells, B-cell-depleted T cells, or PBMCs came the material, which was cDNA or gDNA.

TCRdb's copy holds only in-frame clones and misses some; the assay was immunoSEQ multiplex PCR. In the table there are 200,000 to 250,000 clones, 75% to 90% of which are singletons. CDR3 length: 11 residues. Germline values: CDR1 LNHDA, CDR2 SQIVND (reference sequence). With 10 bases clipped from V and 5 bases from J, the junction kept 2 bases outside the gene matches. Enrolment of Seattle patients took place during active infection, and they were followed longitudinally. The clonotype was recovered from a woman aged 80 or over with COVID-19, enrolled during active disease. Material for sequencing was peripheral blood. The chain carries TRBV19 and TRBJ2-3; 8 bases align to TRBD2. The CDR3 is CATRGGDTQYF. The DNA of the CDR3 is TGTGCCACCCGGGGGGGAGATACGCAGTATTTT.